Included here is one T cell receptor beta chain sequence, with context. The antigen is unknown. This specimen comes from a study of T-cell memory formation after mild COVID-19. Background on the study: TCR clusters mostly belonged to single donors.

Germline lookup yields CDR1 DFQATT and CDR2 SNEGSKA (reference sequence). Between the trimmed V and J ends, which lost 4 bases and 2 bases, there was a span of 8 bases. This CDR3 has 12 amino acids. Study outcomes and limitations: Confirmation was lacking for SARS-CoV-2 specificity of second-wave clones that peaked on day 37.

From 5'RACE with constant-segment primers came TCR alpha and TCR beta cDNA libraries that carried sample barcodes and UMIs. TCRdb re-called the 5' RACE reads through MiXCR, storing one row per CDR3 protein. The sample includes over 500,000 distinct CDR3 sequences, around 15% of them seen just once. This TCR derives from an adult woman who had mild COVID-19 (a few samples of this study predate the infection). Cell type and time point are not known. The chain couples TRBV20-1 to TRBJ2-5, with a weak D call TRBD1 (6 bases). Sequencing was carried out using PBMCs or a T cell subset sorted from them (not recorded which). CDR3 amino acids: CSAKGEQETQYF. The CDR3 bases are TGCAGTGCTAAGGGGGAACAAGAGACCCAGTACTTC.